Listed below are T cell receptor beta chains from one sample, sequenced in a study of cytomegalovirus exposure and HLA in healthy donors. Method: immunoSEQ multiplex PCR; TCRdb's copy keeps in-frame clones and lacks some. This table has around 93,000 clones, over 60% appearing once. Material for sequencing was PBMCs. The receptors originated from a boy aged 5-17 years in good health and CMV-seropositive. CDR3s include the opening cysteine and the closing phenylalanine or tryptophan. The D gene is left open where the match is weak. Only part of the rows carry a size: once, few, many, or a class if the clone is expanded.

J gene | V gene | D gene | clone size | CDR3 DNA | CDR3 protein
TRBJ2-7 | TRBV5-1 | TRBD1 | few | TGCGCCAGCAGCCCCGGTGGACAGGGAAACGAGCAGTACTTC | CASSPGGQGNEQYF
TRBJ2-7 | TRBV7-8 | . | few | TGTGCCAGCTCCCCGGGGACTGACGAGCAGTACTTC | CASSPGTDEQYF
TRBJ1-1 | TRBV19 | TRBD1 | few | TGTGCCAGTACCCCAGACAGGGTGGACACTGAAGCTTTCTTT | CASTPDRVDTEAFF
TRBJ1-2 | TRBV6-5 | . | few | TGTGCCAGCAGTTACAGGGGAGGGGACTATGGCTACACCTTC | CASSYRGGDYGYTF
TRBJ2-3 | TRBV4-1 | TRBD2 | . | TGCGCCAGCAGCCACGATCGGACTAGCGGGGGGTTCGATACGCAGTATTTT | CASSHDRTSGGFDTQYF
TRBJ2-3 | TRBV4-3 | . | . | TGCGCCAGCAGCCAAGTGGTGGGGATGAGGGAAACAGATACGCAGTATTTT | CASSQVVGMRETDTQYF
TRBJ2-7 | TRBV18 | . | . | TGTGCCAGCTCACCCTCCGCGTCGGGCGAGCAGTACTTC | CASSPSASGEQYF
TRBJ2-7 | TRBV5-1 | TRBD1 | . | TGCGCCAGCAGCGGCACCGGGACAGGAAACTACGAGCAGTACTTC | CASSGTGTGNYEQYF
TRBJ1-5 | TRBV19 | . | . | TGTGCCAGTCGGCGGAAGGTTGGTCAGCCCCAGCATTTT | CASRRKVGQPQHF
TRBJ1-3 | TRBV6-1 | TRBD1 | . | TGTGCCACGTGCCCGGGACAGGGGGCTGTCACCATATATTTT | CATCPGQGAVTIYF
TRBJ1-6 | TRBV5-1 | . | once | TGCGCCAGCAGCTTTGATGGCGGCAATTCACCCCTCCACTTT | CASSFDGGNSPLHF
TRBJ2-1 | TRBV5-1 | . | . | TGCGCCAGCAGCCACGGACTCATCAGCTCCTACAATGAGCAGTTCTTC | CASSHGLISSYNEQFF
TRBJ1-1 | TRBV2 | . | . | TGTGCCAGCAGTGGCAGGGAACGAAACACTGAAGCTTTCTTT | CASSGRERNTEAFF
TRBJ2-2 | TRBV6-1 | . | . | TGTGCCAGCAGCGGATCCGGGGACATAGAGGAGCTGTTTTTT | CASSGSGDIEELFF
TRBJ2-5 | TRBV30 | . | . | TGTGCCTGGAGTGTACGGCGGGGAGAGACCCAGTACTTC | CAWSVRRGETQYF
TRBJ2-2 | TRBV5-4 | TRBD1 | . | TGTGCCAGCAGCGATGACAGGGGGGATACCGGGGAGCTGTTTTTT | CASSDDRGDTGELFF
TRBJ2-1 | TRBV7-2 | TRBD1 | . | TGTGCCAGCAGCTTGGACAGGGTCTCCTCGCTCGGGGTCAATGAGCAGTTCTTC | CASSLDRVSSLGVNEQFF
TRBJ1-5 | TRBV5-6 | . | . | TGTGCCAGCAGCTTGTCGTTGAACGCCTATAGCAATCAGCCCCAGCATTTT | CASSLSLNAYSNQPQHF
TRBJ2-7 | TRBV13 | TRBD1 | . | TGTGCCAGCAGCCATTCGGGACAGGGGGGATACGAGCAGTACTTC | CASSHSGQGGYEQYF
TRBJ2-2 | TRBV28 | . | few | TGTGCCAGCAGTCTCGGACAGTTTAACACCGGGGAGCTGTTTTTT | CASSLGQFNTGELFF
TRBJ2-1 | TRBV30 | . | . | TGTGCCTGGGAGACTCGGCGAAGAGGGCAGTTCTTC | CAWETRRRGQFF
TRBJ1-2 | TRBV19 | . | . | TGTGCCAGTAGTATAATCGGGTTCGGCTATGGCTACACCTTC | CASSIIGFGYGYTF
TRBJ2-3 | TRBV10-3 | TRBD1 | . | TGTGCCATCAGCCGACAGGGGTTAGGGACAGATACGCAGTATTTT | CAISRQGLGTDTQYF
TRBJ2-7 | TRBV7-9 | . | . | TGTGCCAGCAGCTTAGTGGGAGACGAGCAGTACTTC | CASSLVGDEQYF
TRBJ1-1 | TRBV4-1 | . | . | TGCGCCAGCAGCCAAGATAGTCGACAGCTGAACACTGAAGCTTTCTTT | CASSQDSRQLNTEAFF
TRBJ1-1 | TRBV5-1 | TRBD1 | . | TGCGCCAGCAGCCCGGACAGGGGCGACACTGAAGCTTTCTTT | CASSPDRGDTEAFF
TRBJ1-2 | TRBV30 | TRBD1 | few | TGTGCCTGGAGTGTAGACAGGGGCCATGGCTACACCTTC | CAWSVDRGHGYTF
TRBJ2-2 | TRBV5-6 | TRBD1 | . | TGTGCCAGCAGCTGGGGAACAGGGGCGGCCACCGGGGAGCTGTTTTTT | CASSWGTGAATGELFF
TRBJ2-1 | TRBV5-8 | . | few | TGTGCCAGCAGCTTGGGAGGAGCCTACAATGAGCAGTTCTTC | CASSLGGAYNEQFF
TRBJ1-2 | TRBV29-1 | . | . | TGCAGCGCTAATGACAGGACAAGCTTCTTC | CSANDRTSFF
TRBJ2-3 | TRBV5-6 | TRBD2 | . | TGTGCCAGCAGCTCGGGACTAGCCTTAACAGATACGCAGTATTTT | CASSSGLALTDTQYF
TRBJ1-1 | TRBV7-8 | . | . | TGTGCCAGCAGCCTTCTCTACAGGGATCGGAACACTGAAGCTTTCTTT | CASSLLYRDRNTEAFF
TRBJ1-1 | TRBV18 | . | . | TGTGCCAGCTCACAGAAAGGCAGGGCTAACACTGAAGCTTTCTTT | CASSQKGRANTEAFF
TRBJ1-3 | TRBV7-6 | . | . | TGTGCCAGCAGCCCTACAGGGAGCTCTGGAAACACCATATATTTT | CASSPTGSSGNTIYF
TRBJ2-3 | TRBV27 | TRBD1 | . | TGTGCCAGCAGTGGAAGGCTGGACAGGGGGGGAGATACGCAGTATTTT | CASSGRLDRGGDTQYF
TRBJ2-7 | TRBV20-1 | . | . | TGCAGTGCTAGAGTGGGCATCGGGCAGTACTTC | CSARVGIGQYF
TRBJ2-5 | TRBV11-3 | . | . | TGTGCCAGCAGCTTATCGTACCAAGAGACCCAGTACTTC | CASSLSYQETQYF
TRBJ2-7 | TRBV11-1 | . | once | TGTGCCAGCAGCTTAGTCACAGGACCGAGCTCCTACGAGCAGTACTTC | CASSLVTGPSSYEQYF
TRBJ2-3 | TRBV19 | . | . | TGTGCCAGTAGTATGACTAGGACAATCACAGATACGCAGTATTTT | CASSMTRTITDTQYF
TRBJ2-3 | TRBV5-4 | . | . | TGTGCCAGCAGCTTGGGTACTAGGGACACAGATACGCAGTATTTT | CASSLGTRDTDTQYF
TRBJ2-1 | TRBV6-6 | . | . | TGTGCCAGCACCCAATACAATGAGCAGTTCTTC | CASTQYNEQFF
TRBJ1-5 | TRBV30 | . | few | TGTGCCTGGAGCTTTGGGTCAGGGTGGGGTCAGCCCCAGCATTTT | CAWSFGSGWGQPQHF
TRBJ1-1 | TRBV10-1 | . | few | TGCGCCAGCAGTGATGGCAGAAAGAACACTGAAGCTTTCTTT | CASSDGRKNTEAFF
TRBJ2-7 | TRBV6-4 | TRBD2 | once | TGTGCCAGCAGTGACTCTGAGCGGGGGCCTGATGACAGCTCCTACGAGCAGTACTTC | CASSDSERGPDDSSYEQYF
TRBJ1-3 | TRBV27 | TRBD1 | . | TGTGCCAGCAGTTTTGCAGGGGGCGCGGACACCATATATTTT | CASSFAGGADTIYF
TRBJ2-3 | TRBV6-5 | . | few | TGTGCCAGCAGCCGCGGACAGAGCACAGATACGCAGTATTTT | CASSRGQSTDTQYF
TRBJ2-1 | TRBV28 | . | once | TGTGCCAGCAGTTTAGTCAGAAACAATGAGCAGTTCTTC | CASSLVRNNEQFF
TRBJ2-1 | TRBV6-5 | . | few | TGTGCCAGCAGTCCCCGACAGGACGACAATGAGCAGTTCTTC | CASSPRQDDNEQFF